These 28 T cell receptor beta chains came from one sample sequenced in a study of monozygotic twins with inflammatory bowel disease. TCRdb re-called the 5' RACE reads and shows each CDR3 protein once, DNA omitted. The listing records around 410,000 distinct CDR3 sequences. Sequenced input: blood. The receptors here all came from a human donor with ulcerative colitis or Crohn's disease, or a healthy co-twin of an affected twin (not recorded which).

The CDR3 loop is CASSQDLVLGREGDGELFF. The J gene is TRBJ2-2, the V gene TRBV4-3; the D gene TCRdb calls, TRBD2, cannot be checked with no DNA. The germline V gene has CDR1 LGHNA and CDR2 YSLEER. The CDR3 is made up of 19 amino acids.

V gene TRBV5-5 combines with J gene TRBJ2-7; no DNA is available, so the TRBD1 call from TCRdb remains unchecked. The CDR3 contains 15 residues. The germline V gene encodes CDR1 SGHKS and CDR2 YYEKEE (reference sequence). The CDR3 protein is CASSFPGQGFPEQYF.

This chain links TRBV6-9 with TRBJ1-4; absent DNA, TCRdb's TRBD1 call cannot be checked. CDR1 and CDR2 (germline): MNHGY, SVAAGI. The CDR3 extends over 17 amino acids. This CDR3 is CASSYFEVSGTNEKLFF.

The chain recombines TRBV7-2 with TRBJ2-3; TCRdb's D call of TRBD2 is untestable without DNA. CDR1 and CDR2 from the germline V gene are SGHTA and FQGNSA. The CDR3 is 17 amino acids. CDR3 residues: CASRRGRSGGLADTQYF.

The CDR3 sequence: CATGTADRHGYTF. The V and J genes are TRBV15 and TRBJ1-2; TCRdb indicates TRBD1, and absent DNA this call remains unverified. Per germline, CDR1 LNHNV and CDR2 YYDKDF (reference sequence). The length of the CDR3 is 13 residues.

The J gene is TRBJ2-7, the V gene TRBV7-2. Per the germline V gene, CDR1 is SGHTA and CDR2 is FQGNSA. This CDR3 region has 12 residues. The chain's CDR3 is CASTLGSYEQYF.

The chain links TRBV27 to TRBJ2-1; lacking DNA, the TRBD2 call made by TCRdb goes unchecked. Germline assignment: CDR1 MNHEY and CDR2 SMNVEV (reference sequence). The CDR3 is 16 residues long. This chain's CDR3 is CASRPSGRATYNEQFF.

The chain recombines TRBV29-1 with TRBJ2-1; lacking DNA, the TRBD2 call made by TCRdb goes unchecked. Germline-derived CDR1 and CDR2 are SQVTM and ANQGSEA. The CDR3 contains 17 residues. The CDR3 sequence: CSVEDLRRRVSYNEQFF.

The rearrangement joins TRBV3-1 to TRBJ1-4; TCRdb names TRBD1, which stays unverified in the absence of DNA. This CDR3 is built from 22 residues. Germline CDR1 and CDR2: LGHDT and YNNKEL (reference sequence). CDR3 loop: CASSRDRGRLSPPVATNEKLFF.

The chain employs TRBV12-3 or TRBV12-4 and TRBJ1-4; TCRdb selects TRBD1, and the lack of DNA leaves this call unchecked. The CDR3 contains 16 residues. The CDR3 reads CASSLGTGRTNEKLFF.

The chain has TRBV5-1 and TRBJ1-1; TCRdb picks TRBD1, but there is no DNA to check that call. Per the germline V gene, CDR1 is SGHRS and CDR2 is YFSETQ. This CDR3 contains 15 residues. The CDR3 here is CASSEGVTSTTEAFF. The whole variable domain, filled in from reference TRBV5-1 and TRBJ1-1, reads KAGVTQTPRYLIKTRGQQVTLSCSPISGHRSVSWYQQTPGQGLQFLFEYFSETQRNKGNFPGRFSGRQFSNSRSEMNVSTLELGDSALYLCASSEGVTSTTEAFFGQGTRLTVV.

The chain couples TRBV12-3 or TRBV12-4 to TRBJ2-1; TCRdb picks TRBD2, but there is no DNA to check that call. The length of the CDR3 is 16 residues. The CDR3 protein is CASSPGTSISYNEQFF.

The chain carries TRBV11-2 and TRBJ2-3; TCRdb designates TRBD1, a call that cannot be tested without DNA. The CDR3 has 15 residues. Germline V gene data show CDR1 as SGHAT and CDR2 as FQNNGV. CDR3 region: CASSPTGTATDTQYF.

This CDR3 reads CASSRTPGNNEQFF. V is TRBV14 and J is TRBJ2-1; the D gene TCRdb calls, TRBD1, cannot be checked with no DNA. CDR1 and CDR2 (germline): SGHDN, FVKESK. The CDR3 runs to 14 residues.

The J gene is TRBJ2-2, the V gene TRBV18. The CDR3 sequence is 14 residues long. Germline CDR1 is KGHSH and CDR2 is LQKENI. The CDR3 sequence is CASSPLEYTGELFF.

This rearrangement joins TRBV20-1 to TRBJ2-2; TCRdb's D call, TRBD2, is unchecked because there is no DNA. Germline V gene data show CDR1 as DFQATT and CDR2 as SNEGSKA (reference sequence). The CDR3 runs to 12 residues. CDR3 sequence reads: CSTGLNTGELFF.

This chain connects TRBV10-1 to TRBJ1-2; without DNA, the TCRdb call of TRBD1 cannot be checked. The CDR3 has 15 residues. Per the germline V gene, CDR1 is WNHNN and CDR2 is SYGVQD (reference sequence). The CDR3 loop is CASSNLRQGIYGYTF.

The chain couples TRBV7-6 to TRBJ2-2; with no DNA, the TCRdb D assignment of TRBD1 cannot be verified. The CDR3 is 14 residues long. CDR1 is SGHVS, CDR2 FNYEAQ, per germline. The CDR3 loop reads CASSRQGYTGELFF. Using reference TRBV7-6 and TRBJ2-2 for the parts outside the CDR3, the full variable domain is GAGVSQSPRYKVTKRGQDVALRCDPISGHVSLYWYRQALGQGPEFLTYFNYEAQQDKSGLPNDRFSAERPEGSISTLTIQRTEQRDSAMYRCASSRQGYTGELFFGEGSRLTVL.

This chain joins TRBV5-1 and TRBJ1-5. Germline V gene sequence: CDR1 SGHRS, CDR2 YFSETQ. The CDR3 totals 13 residues. CDR3 region: CASSWDRDQPQHF.

The genes are TRBV5-6 and TRBJ2-1; TCRdb selects TRBD1, and the lack of DNA leaves this call unchecked. The CDR3 totals 12 residues. Per germline, CDR1 SGHDT and CDR2 YYEEEE. The CDR3 loop reads CASSSGFNEQFF.

The chain carries TRBV11-1 and TRBJ2-2; TCRdb picks TRBD2, but there is no DNA to check that call. The CDR3 covers 20 residues. CDR1 and CDR2 from the germline V gene are SGHAT and FQDESV (reference sequence). CDR3 residues: CASSLSTSGSVFANTGELFF.

The chain has TRBV6-5 and TRBJ2-5; without DNA, the TCRdb call of TRBD1 cannot be checked. Germline V CDR1 and CDR2: MNHEY, SVGAGI. CDR3 length equals 15 residues. The CDR3 here is CASSYSIWGTETQYF.

The V gene is TRBV12-3 or TRBV12-4, the J gene TRBJ2-5; TCRdb lists TRBD1, though no DNA is available to test this call. The CDR3 extends over 14 amino acids. The CDR3 here is CASSRDTYQETQYF.

The chain has TRBV2 and TRBJ2-3; TCRdb indicates TRBD2, and absent DNA this call remains unverified. Looked up from germline, CDR1 is SNHLY and CDR2 is FYNNEI. This CDR3 spans 16 amino acids. CDR3 region: CASSLLTSGSTDTQYF.

V usage is TRBV7-2 and J usage is TRBJ1-1; no DNA is available, so the TRBD1 call from TCRdb remains unchecked. This CDR3 comprises 15 residues. Germline V CDR1 and CDR2: SGHTA, FQGNSA. This CDR3 is CASSLDILGAAEAFF.

This chain uses TRBV6-6 with TRBJ1-1. The CDR3 has 14 residues. Germline V gene data show CDR1 as MNHNY and CDR2 as SVGAGI (reference sequence). The CDR3 sequence: CASRASDENTEAFF.

V and J are TRBV18 and TRBJ2-5; absent DNA, TCRdb's TRBD2 call cannot be checked. The CDR3 totals 15 residues. The germline V gene has CDR1 KGHSH and CDR2 LQKENI. CDR3: CASSPAVLERETQYF.

This sequence joins TRBV3-1 and TRBJ2-2; no DNA is available, so the TRBD1 call from TCRdb remains unchecked. The CDR3 runs to 17 residues. Germline V gene lookup returns CDR1 LGHDT and CDR2 YNNKEL (reference sequence). CDR3 protein: CASSQAFSGTATGELFF.